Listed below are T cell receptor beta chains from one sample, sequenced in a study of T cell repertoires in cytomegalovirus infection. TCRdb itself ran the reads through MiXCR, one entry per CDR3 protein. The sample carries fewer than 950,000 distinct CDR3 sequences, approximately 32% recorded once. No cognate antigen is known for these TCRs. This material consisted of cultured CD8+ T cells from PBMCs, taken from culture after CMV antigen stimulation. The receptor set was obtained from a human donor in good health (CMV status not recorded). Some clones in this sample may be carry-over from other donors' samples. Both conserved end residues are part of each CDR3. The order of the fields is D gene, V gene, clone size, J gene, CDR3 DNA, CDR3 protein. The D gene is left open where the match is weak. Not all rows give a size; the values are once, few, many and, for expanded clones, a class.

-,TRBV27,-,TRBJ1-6,TGTGCCAGCAGTTTGGGCTTCAGTAATTCACCCCTCCACTTT,CASSLGFSNSPLHF
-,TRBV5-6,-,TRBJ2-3,TGTGCCAGCAGCAGACGGGGATATGGCACAGATACGCAGTATTTT,CASSRRGYGTDTQYF
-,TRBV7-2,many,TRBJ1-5,TGTGCCAGCAGCTTAGCCAGCAATCAGCCCCAGCATTTT,CASSLASNQPQHF
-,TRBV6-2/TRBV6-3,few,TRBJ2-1,TGTGCCAGCAGTCATGACCTGAGGACAGTCTTCGATGAGCAGTTCTTC,CASSHDLRTVFDEQFF
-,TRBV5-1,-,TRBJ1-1,TGCGCCAGCAGCTTGGGATCAGGGGACACTGAAGCTTTCTTT,CASSLGSGDTEAFF
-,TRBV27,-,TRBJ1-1,TGTGCCAGCAGTCACCGGGGCGTCGGGATCTTGGGTGAAGCTTTCTTT,CASSHRGVGILGEAFF
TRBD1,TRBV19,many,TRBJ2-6,TGTGCCTCAGGACAGGGGCTCCCCTCTGGGGCCAACGTCCTGACTTTC,CASGQGLPSGANVLTF
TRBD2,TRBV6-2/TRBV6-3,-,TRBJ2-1,TGTGCCAGCAGTTGGCTAGCGGAAGCCTACAATGAGCAGTTCTTC,CASSWLAEAYNEQFF
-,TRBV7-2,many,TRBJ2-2,TGTGCCAGCAGCTTAATTTTTCCCCCCACCGGGGAGCTGTTTTTT,CASSLIFPPTGELFF
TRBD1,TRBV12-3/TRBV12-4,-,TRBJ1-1,TGTGCCAGCACCGACAGGGTAAAAGCTTTCTTT,CASTDRVKAFF
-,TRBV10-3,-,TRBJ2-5,TGTGCCACCGAAAGGGGGGCAGGAGAGACCCAGTACTTC,CATERGAGETQYF
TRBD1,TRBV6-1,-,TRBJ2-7,TGTGCCAGCAGTGACCTTGACAGGGGTGTTGGCTACGAGCAGTACTTC,CASSDLDRGVGYEQYF
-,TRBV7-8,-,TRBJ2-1,TGTGTCAGCAGCTTAGCGCCTGAGCAGTTCTTC,CVSSLAPEQFF
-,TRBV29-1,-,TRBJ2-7,TGCAGCGTTACAGCCTTAAGCTCCTACGAGCAGTACTTC,CSVTALSSYEQYF
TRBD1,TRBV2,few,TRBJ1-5,TGTGCCAGCAGTGAATATTTGGACAGGGGAGGCAATCAGCCCCAGCATTTT,CASSEYLDRGGNQPQHF
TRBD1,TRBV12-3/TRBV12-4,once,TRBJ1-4,TGTGCCAGCAGTCATCGGGACAGGGCCGAAAGACTGTTTTTT,CASSHRDRAERLFF
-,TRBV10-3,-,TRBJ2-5,TGTGCCATCGGGACGGAGCAAGAGACCCAGTACTTC,CAIGTEQETQYF
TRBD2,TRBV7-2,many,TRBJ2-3,TGTGCCAGCAGCTTCAGGACTAGCGTCACAGATACGCAGTATTTT,CASSFRTSVTDTQYF